This passage covers 12 T cell receptor beta chains from one sample sequenced in a study of T cell responses to AZD1222 COVID-19 vaccine (dated by TCRdb to the early 2020s). Library preparation employed the immunoSEQ multiplex PCR assay. Held by TCRdb, this immuneACCESS table contains in-frame sequences only and omits some clones. Under half of the omission traces to an unresolved V gene where checked; the cause of the rest is unknown. The sample table holds over 150,000 clones, of which roughly 88% were seen once. The top ten clones comprise 0.45% to 0.55% of the sample. According to the study, the label for this sample's time point signals: baseline before first vaccination. The input for sequencing was peripheral blood, taken on day 0 of AZD1222 vaccination. The receptors were sampled from an adult in good health.

The chain employs TRBV14 and TRBJ1-4; D unresolved. V was clipped by 2 bases and J by 0 bases, with 22 bases between them. CDR1 and CDR2 from the germline V gene are SGHDN and FVKESK. CDR3 size: 20 residues. Here the CDR3 DNA reads TGTGCCAGCAGCCAATTTGCAAGGGCTTCCTTGGGCGCAACTAATGAAAAACTGTTTTTT. Protein product: CASSQFARASLGATNEKLFF.

The chain combines TRBV7-8 with TRBJ1-5, with 11 bases identical to TRBD1. This CDR3 spans 16 amino acids. Germline trimming cut 5 bases from V and 2 bases from J; bases unmatched to any gene: 5. CDR1 and CDR2 (germline): SGHVS, FQNEAQ. The CDR3 DNA reads TGTGCCAGCAGCGGCCGGGACAGGGGGGGCAATCAGCCCCAGCATTTT. Its translation: CASSGRDRGGNQPQHF.

This rearrangement joins TRBV3-1 (or the pseudogene TRBV3-2) to TRBJ1-1; D call uncertain. Trimming removed 1 base from V and 11 bases from J, with 11 bases in between. Looked up from germline, CDR1 is LGHDT and CDR2 is YNNKEL (reference sequence). The CDR3 contains 12 residues. As DNA, the CDR3 is TGTGCCAGCAGCCAAGGGCACACCGGGGCTTTCTTT. Its translation: CASSQGHTGAFF.

Note on this clone: Germline is not matched at one junction end, which may reflect a read error. The chain joins TRBV7-7 to TRBJ2-5; 11 nucleotides line up with TRBD2. The CDR3 spans 15 residues. CDR1 SSHAT and CDR2 FNYEAQ come from the germline V gene (reference sequence). The DNA of the CDR3 is TGTGCTAGCAGCTTAGGAGTAGCGGGAGGGGAGACCCAGTACTTC. It encodes CASSLGVAGGETQYF.

V gene TRBV5-1 combines with J gene TRBJ1-1; a weak D match, TRBD1 (6 bases). Trimming took 0 bases from V and 0 from J, leaving 12 bases between them. The CDR3 consists of 16 residues. Germline V gene sequence: CDR1 SGHRS, CDR2 YFSETQ. CDR3 residues: CASSLAQGNMNTEAFF. The CDR3 region has the DNA TGCGCCAGCAGCTTGGCACAGGGTAACATGAACACTGAAGCTTTCTTT.

The rearrangement joins TRBV25-1 to TRBJ1-1; 7 bases line up with TRBD1. Trimming took 4 bases from V and 5 from J; bases not matched to a gene: 10. The germline gives CDR1 MGHDK, CDR2 SYGVNS. The CDR3 contains 15 residues. The CDR3 nucleotides are TGTGCCAGCAGTGGACCAGGGGGGGCGCAAACTGAAGCTTTCTTT. Its protein product is CASSGPGGAQTEAFF. Drawing the rest from reference TRBV25-1 and TRBJ1-1, the complete variable domain is EADIYQTPRYLVIGTGKKITLECSQTMGHDKMYWYQQDPGMELHLIHYSYGVNSTEKGDLSSESTVSRIRTEHFPLTLESARPSHTSQYLCASSGPGGAQTEAFFGQGTRLTVV.

V is TRBV19 and J is TRBJ2-1, with D possibly matching TRBD1 (6 bases). The CDR3 is 15 amino acids. Germline values: CDR1 LNHDA, CDR2 SQIVND (reference sequence). V lost 3 bases to trimming and J lost 5 bases, with 14 bases between them. DNA of the CDR3: TGTGCCAGTAGTATTGGACAGACGTCCCACAATGAGCAGTTCTTC. Protein sequence: CASSIGQTSHNEQFF.

The rearrangement uses TRBV5-6 and TRBJ2-7; a possible D gene is TRBD1 (6 bases). CDR3 size: 13 residues. From germline, CDR1 is SGHDT and CDR2 YYEEEE. V was pared by 3 bases and J by 5 bases, with 12 bases between. The CDR3 here is CASSSGHPNEQYF. CDR3 DNA sequence: TGTGCCAGCAGCTCGGGACATCCTAACGAGCAGTACTTC.

The chain uses TRBV10-2 and TRBJ2-3, with D unresolved. The V gene's germline CDR1 is WSHSY and CDR2 SAAADI. This CDR3 spans 13 amino acids. V was cut by 11 bases and J by 0 bases, with 12 bases left in between. Here the CDR3 reads CASYLRSTDTQYF. The CDR3 DNA reads TGCGCCTCCTACTTGCGGAGCACAGATACGCAGTATTTT.

This clone came up a few times. The V and J genes are TRBV19 and TRBJ2-2, with D unresolved. Germline CDR1 reads LNHDA; CDR2 reads SQIVND (reference sequence). Deletions cut 5 bases from V and 5 bases from J, with 12 bases between. The CDR3 contains 14 residues. DNA for the CDR3: TGTGCCAGTAGTCTTATGATTCCGACCGGGGAGCTGTTTTTT. Residues: CASSLMIPTGELFF.

In its sample, this clone was seen once. V is TRBV6-5 and J is TRBJ2-3; 9 positions match TRBD2. Germline CDR1 and CDR2: MNHEY and SVGAGI. The ends lost 6 bases at V and 2 bases at J; junction bases unmatched: 3. There are 14 residues in the CDR3. The CDR3 DNA is TGTGCCAGCAGCCTAGCGGGGCTCACAGATACGCAGTATTTT. It yields the protein CASSLAGLTDTQYF.

This clone rates as medium-sized. The chain links TRBV14 to TRBJ2-1; TRBD2 is a possible D gene (6 bases). Germline CDR1 reads SGHDN; CDR2 reads FVKESK. CDR3 length equals 13 residues. V dropped 4 bases and J dropped 5 bases, with 9 bases sitting between them. DNA of the CDR3: TGTGCCAGCAGCCCGGGGACTCACAATGAGCAGTTCTTC. Amino acid sequence: CASSPGTHNEQFF.